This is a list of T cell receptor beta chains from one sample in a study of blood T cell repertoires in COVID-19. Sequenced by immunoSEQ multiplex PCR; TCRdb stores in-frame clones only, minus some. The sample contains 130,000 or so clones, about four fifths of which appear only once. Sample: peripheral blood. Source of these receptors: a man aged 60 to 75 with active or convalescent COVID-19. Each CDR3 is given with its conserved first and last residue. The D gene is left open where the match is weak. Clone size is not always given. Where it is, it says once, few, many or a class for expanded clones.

cdr3_nt: TGTGCCAGCAGCTTGAGCGGCGGGGTGGATGGGCAGTACTTC
cdr3_aa: CASSLSGGVDGQYF
d_call: -
v_call: TRBV7-2
j_call: TRBJ2-7
clone_size: few

cdr3_nt: TGCGCCAGCATTCAAAGTCCGGGGACCGGGGAGCTGTTTTTT
cdr3_aa: CASIQSPGTGELFF
d_call: -
v_call: TRBV10-1
j_call: TRBJ2-2
clone_size: -

cdr3_nt: TGTGCCAGCAGCTTACCAGAGGGACTAGCGGTCTTCCAAGAGACCCAGTACTTC
cdr3_aa: CASSLPEGLAVFQETQYF
d_call: TRBD2
v_call: TRBV7-6
j_call: TRBJ2-5
clone_size: -

cdr3_nt: TGTGCCAGCACCCCGGAGGAGGACAATGAGCAGTTCTTC
cdr3_aa: CASTPEEDNEQFF
d_call: -
v_call: TRBV9
j_call: TRBJ2-1
clone_size: -

cdr3_nt: TGTGCCACCACGCGCCAAACTAGCACAGATACGCAGTATTTT
cdr3_aa: CATTRQTSTDTQYF
d_call: -
v_call: TRBV28
j_call: TRBJ2-3
clone_size: -

cdr3_nt: TGTGCCAGCAGCTTGGGGAACAGGTGGGGCACTGAAGCTTTCTTT
cdr3_aa: CASSLGNRWGTEAFF
d_call: -
v_call: TRBV5-6
j_call: TRBJ1-1
clone_size: few

cdr3_nt: TGTGCCACCTGGGACGGACAGGGCTATGGCTACACCTTC
cdr3_aa: CATWDGQGYGYTF
d_call: TRBD1
v_call: TRBV24-1
j_call: TRBJ1-2
clone_size: -

cdr3_nt: TGCGCCAGCAGCCAACACATCGGGAGTTTAGGGGCAGATACGCAGTATTTT
cdr3_aa: CASSQHIGSLGADTQYF
d_call: -
v_call: TRBV4-3
j_call: TRBJ2-3
clone_size: -

cdr3_nt: TGTGCCAGCAGACTAGCGGGTAGCTCTGGGGCCAACGTCCTGACTTTC
cdr3_aa: CASRLAGSSGANVLTF
d_call: TRBD2
v_call: TRBV27
j_call: TRBJ2-6
clone_size: -

cdr3_nt: TGTGCCAGCAGCTCCGGCCTAGCGACGAGCACAGATACGCAGTATTTT
cdr3_aa: CASSSGLATSTDTQYF
d_call: -
v_call: TRBV7-3
j_call: TRBJ2-3
clone_size: -

cdr3_nt: TGTGCCAGCAGCTTAGGGGGGGCTAGCGGGAAGGCCCAAGAGACCCAGTACTTC
cdr3_aa: CASSLGGASGKAQETQYF
d_call: TRBD2
v_call: TRBV11-3
j_call: TRBJ2-5
clone_size: -

cdr3_nt: TGTGCCAGCAGCACCTTAGCGGGTCCTCCCTACAATGAGCAGTTCTTC
cdr3_aa: CASSTLAGPPYNEQFF
d_call: TRBD2
v_call: TRBV9
j_call: TRBJ2-1
clone_size: -

cdr3_nt: TGCGCCAGCAGCCAAGTTGGTAGCGGGATGTCAGATACGCAGTATTTT
cdr3_aa: CASSQVGSGMSDTQYF
d_call: TRBD2
v_call: TRBV4-3
j_call: TRBJ2-3
clone_size: -

cdr3_nt: TGTGCCAGCAGCTCCTTGACATTTACTGAAGCTTTCTTT
cdr3_aa: CASSSLTFTEAFF
d_call: -
v_call: TRBV5-4
j_call: TRBJ1-1
clone_size: few

cdr3_nt: TGTGCCAGCAGTTACTCGAGGGCCCAAGAGACCCAGTACTTC
cdr3_aa: CASSYSRAQETQYF
d_call: -
v_call: TRBV6-5
j_call: TRBJ2-5
clone_size: -

cdr3_nt: TGTGCCAGCAGTTTATCTCCCAACTATGGCTACACCTTC
cdr3_aa: CASSLSPNYGYTF
d_call: -
v_call: TRBV28
j_call: TRBJ1-2
clone_size: -

cdr3_nt: TGCAGTGCTAGTCCCCCGAGGCATGAGCAGTTCTTC
cdr3_aa: CSASPPRHEQFF
d_call: -
v_call: TRBV20-1
j_call: TRBJ2-1
clone_size: -

cdr3_nt: TGTGCCAGCAGCTTTACAGGGAGGGCCGGGGAGCTGTTTTTT
cdr3_aa: CASSFTGRAGELFF
d_call: -
v_call: TRBV11-3
j_call: TRBJ2-2
clone_size: -

cdr3_nt: TGTGCCAGCAGTTATCAGAATTCACCCCTCCACTTT
cdr3_aa: CASSYQNSPLHF
d_call: -
v_call: TRBV6-2/TRBV6-3
j_call: TRBJ1-6
clone_size: -

cdr3_nt: TGTGCCAGCATGAGCAGGGGACGCCACGAGCAGTACTTC
cdr3_aa: CASMSRGRHEQYF
d_call: -
v_call: TRBV6-5
j_call: TRBJ2-7
clone_size: -

cdr3_nt: TGTGCCAGCAGTTTGCATGTCCAGTCTCAGCCCCAGCATTTT
cdr3_aa: CASSLHVQSQPQHF
d_call: -
v_call: TRBV28
j_call: TRBJ1-5
clone_size: -

cdr3_nt: TGTGCCAGCAGCTTCGATGGGCACGCGGGACAGCCCCAGCATTTT
cdr3_aa: CASSFDGHAGQPQHF
d_call: -
v_call: TRBV5-5
j_call: TRBJ1-5
clone_size: -

cdr3_nt: TGCAGTGCTAGTCGGGGATTTGTCGGCAGGGGCACTGAAGCTTTCTTT
cdr3_aa: CSASRGFVGRGTEAFF
d_call: -
v_call: TRBV20-1
j_call: TRBJ1-1
clone_size: -